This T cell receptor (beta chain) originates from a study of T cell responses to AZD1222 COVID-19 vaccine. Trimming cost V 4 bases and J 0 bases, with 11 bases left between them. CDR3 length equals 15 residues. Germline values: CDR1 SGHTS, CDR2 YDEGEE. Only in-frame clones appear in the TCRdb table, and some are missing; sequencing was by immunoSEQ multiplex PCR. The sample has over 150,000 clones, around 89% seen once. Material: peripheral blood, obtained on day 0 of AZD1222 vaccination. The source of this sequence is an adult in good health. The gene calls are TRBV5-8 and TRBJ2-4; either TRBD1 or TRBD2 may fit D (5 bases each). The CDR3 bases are TGTGCCAGCAGCGGCAGGGAGCTAGCCAAAAACATTCAGTACTTC. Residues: CASSGRELAKNIQYF. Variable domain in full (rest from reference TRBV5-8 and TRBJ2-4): EAGVTQSPTHLIKTRGQQATLRCSPISGHTSVYWYQQALGLGLQFLLWYDEGEERNRGNFPPRFSGRQFPNYSSELNVNALELEDSALYLCASSGRELAKNIQYFGAGTRLSVL.